The source of this T cell receptor (beta chain) is a study of Ad26.COV2.S vaccination and SARS-CoV-2 variants. In the study overall: Doses of Ad26.COV2.S were injected into muscle once or twice, 56 days apart. General study points: The placebo group had lower spike-specific TCR breadth than the vaccine recipients did.

Indicated treatment: around 19 received Ad26.COV2.S at low or high dose, single or two shots; about five received placebo; per-sample allocation not given. Day 63 following the first vaccine or placebo injection was when the samples were taken. Donation was by an adult aged 18-55 years who was in Boston. Profiled with immunoSEQ multiplex PCR; TCRdb holds only in-frame clones, not every one. This table has 350,000 to 500,000 clones, about nine tenths appearing once. A word on this clone: Its cognate antigen is unknown.

CDR3 length: 13 residues. Trimming shortened V by 4 bases and J by 5 bases, and 10 bases separated the two germline ends. Per germline, CDR1 KGHDR and CDR2 SFDVKD. Sequencing used peripheral blood, obtained in a trial of Ad26.COV2.S vaccine versus placebo. The chain combines TRBV24-1 with TRBJ1-2, with TRBD1 as a possible D gene (5 bases). This receptor was obtained from a person aged 18-60 years who received the Ad26.COV2.S COVID-19 vaccine or a placebo. The CDR3 region has the DNA TGTGCCACCAGTGAAGGGACGGCGTATGGCTACACCTTC. Translating gives CATSEGTAYGYTF.